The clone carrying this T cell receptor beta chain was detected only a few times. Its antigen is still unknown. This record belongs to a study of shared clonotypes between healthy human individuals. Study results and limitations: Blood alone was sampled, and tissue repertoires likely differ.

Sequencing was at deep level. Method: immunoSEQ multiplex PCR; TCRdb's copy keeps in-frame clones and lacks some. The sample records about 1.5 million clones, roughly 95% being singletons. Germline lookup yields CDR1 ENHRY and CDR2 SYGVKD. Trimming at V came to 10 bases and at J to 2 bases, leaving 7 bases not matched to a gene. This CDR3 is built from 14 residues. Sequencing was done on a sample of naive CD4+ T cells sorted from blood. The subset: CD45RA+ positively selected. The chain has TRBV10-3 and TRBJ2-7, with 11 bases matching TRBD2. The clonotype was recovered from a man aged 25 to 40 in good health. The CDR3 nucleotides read TGTGCCACTGGGGGTAGCGGGAGGGCCTACGAGCAGTACTTC. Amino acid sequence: CATGGSGRAYEQYF.